One and the same sample provided the 19 T cell receptor beta chains below, sequenced in a study of control samples from healthy donors and cancer patients. The protocol was immunoSEQ multiplex PCR, while the TCRdb copy is restricted to in-frame clones and leaves out a portion. The data hold over 75,000 clones, with 82% observed a single time. The sequencing sample was made of blood. The receptors stem from a man between 60 and 70 years old in good health.

The rearrangement joins TRBV6-1 to TRBJ2-7; 10 bases align to TRBD2. CDR3 length: 15 amino acids. Germline CDR1 is MNHNS and CDR2 is SASEGT. J lost 3 bases, V lost 2 bases, and 4 bases had no gene match. This chain's CDR3 is CASSEMASGSYEQYF. CDR3 DNA sequence: TGTGCCAGCAGTGAAATGGCTAGCGGGAGCTACGAGCAGTACTTC.

V gene TRBV3-1 (or the pseudogene TRBV3-2) combines with J gene TRBJ1-1; 7 nucleotides agree with TRBD1. Looked up from germline, CDR1 is LGHDT and CDR2 is YNNKEL (reference sequence). V was clipped by 5 bases and J by 8 bases; unmatched bases: 14. The CDR3 has 15 residues. In nucleotides, the CDR3 is TGTGCCAGCAGCGGAACAGGGGCCAAAAGAGCAGAAGCTTTCTTT. This codes for CASSGTGAKRAEAFF.

The V call is TRBV12-5, the J call TRBJ2-7, with 8 nucleotides matching TRBD1. With 6 bases clipped from V and 5 bases from J, the junction kept 12 bases outside the gene matches. Per germline, CDR1 LGHNT and CDR2 FRNRAP. CDR3 length equals 15 residues. The DNA for the CDR3 is TGTGCTAGTGGCTCAGGGGGCTTACTTAGGGACGAGCAGTACTTC. This sequence encodes CASGSGGLLRDEQYF.

V is TRBV11-2 and J is TRBJ2-1, with 8 bases matching TRBD2. This CDR3 is 15 amino acids long. Unmatched junction bases numbered 3, after V lost 2 bases and J lost 3 bases. Per the germline V gene, CDR1 is SGHAT and CDR2 is FQNNGV. DNA of the CDR3: TGTGCCAGCAGCTTAAATCGGGGGGGCTACAATGAGCAGTTCTTC. Its protein is CASSLNRGGYNEQFF.

The chain has TRBV19 and TRBJ1-5; no clear D gene. This CDR3 has 14 amino acids. V was pared by 3 bases and J by 4 bases, with 10 bases between. CDR1 and CDR2 from the germline V gene are LNHDA and SQIVND (reference sequence). The CDR3 DNA follows: TGTGCCAGTAGTATTGGTGACATAAATCAGCCCCAGCATTTT. This gives the protein CASSIGDINQPQHF.

The chain's CDR3 is CASSQSSGRGQETQYF. In DNA form, the CDR3 reads TGTGCCAGCAGCCAATCTAGCGGGCGGGGGCAAGAGACCCAGTACTTC. V and J are TRBV3-1 (or the pseudogene TRBV3-2) and TRBJ2-5, with 8 positions matching TRBD2. The CDR3 is made up of 16 amino acids. V dropped 2 bases and J dropped 2; count of bases not matched to a gene: 7. From germline, CDR1 is LGHDT and CDR2 YNNKEL (reference sequence).

The rearrangement joins TRBV30 to TRBJ2-1, with 9 bases lining up with TRBD1. The V gene's germline CDR1 is GTSNPN and CDR2 SVGIG (reference sequence). The junction had 9 bases not matched to a gene; V was cut back by 5 bases and J by 7 bases. The CDR3 sequence is 14 residues long. CDR3 region: CAWSTGGLPNEQFF. CDR3 nucleotide sequence: TGTGCCTGGTCCACAGGGGGCCTCCCAAATGAGCAGTTCTTC.

This chain uses TRBV2 with TRBJ1-5; no firm D call. The CDR3 totals 12 residues. The germline V gene encodes CDR1 SNHLY and CDR2 FYNNEI. Trimming removed 7 bases at V and 3 bases at J, with 7 bases between. CDR3 nucleotides: TGTGCCAGCACGGGCTACAATCAGCCCCAGCATTTT. Translated, it gives CASTGYNQPQHF.

CDR3 bases: TGTGCCTGGGCGGTTAGTTTCTCCTACGAGCAGTACTTC. Its translation: CAWAVSFSYEQYF. The V gene is TRBV30, the J gene TRBJ2-7, with no clear D. CDR1 is GTSNPN, CDR2 SVGIG, per germline (reference sequence). V shed 5 bases and J shed 0 bases, with 11 bases lying between them. CDR3 size: 13 residues.

The chain carries TRBV3-1 (or the pseudogene TRBV3-2) and TRBJ1-2; D call uncertain. The CDR3 loop spans 12 amino acids. Trimming cost V 4 bases and J 7 bases, with 10 bases left between them. Germline CDR1 and CDR2: LGHDT and YNNKEL (reference sequence). CDR3 residues: CASSRGRLGYTF. The CDR3 DNA is TGTGCCAGCAGCCGTGGGCGGCTTGGCTACACCTTC.

The chain joins TRBV6-5 to TRBJ2-7; the match to TRBD2 covers 9 bases. The CDR3 has 15 amino acids. Trimming took 6 bases from V and 0 from J; bases not matched to a gene: 6. Germline V CDR1 and CDR2: MNHEY, SVGAGI. The CDR3 spells CASREVAGASYEQYF. DNA of the CDR3: TGTGCCAGCAGGGAGGTAGCGGGAGCCTCCTACGAGCAGTACTTC.

The chain is built from TRBV6-5 and TRBJ2-4, with TRBD1 as a possible D gene (6 bases). Trimming left V 6 bases short and J 7 bases short, with 10 bases between. Germline V gene data show CDR1 as MNHEY and CDR2 as SVGAGI. The CDR3 runs to 12 residues. The CDR3 nucleotides read TGTGCCAGCAGGGGTGACAGGAACATTCAGTACTTC. Protein sequence: CASRGDRNIQYF.

The J gene is TRBJ2-5, the V gene TRBV5-1, with D uncertain. The CDR3 extends over 13 amino acids. V was clipped by 0 bases and J by 7 bases, with 10 bases between them. Germline CDR1 is SGHRS and CDR2 is YFSETQ. The CDR3 protein is CASSLERLGTQYF. The CDR3 nucleotides are TGCGCCAGCAGCTTGGAACGGCTGGGGACCCAGTACTTC.

The rearrangement links TRBV7-3 to TRBJ2-5; 9 bases fit TRBD1. V lost 2 bases and J lost 4; bases outside the gene matches: 8. The CDR3 runs 16 residues. CDR1 is SGHTA, CDR2 FQGTGA, per germline. In nucleotides, the CDR3 is TGTGCCAGCAGCTTAGGCACGACAGGGGGTGCAGAGACCCAGTACTTC. This gives the protein CASSLGTTGGAETQYF.

The chain employs TRBV10-2 and TRBJ1-6; D unresolved. Trimming cost V 0 bases and J 7 bases, with 4 bases left between them. CDR3 length: 13 residues. Germline assignment: CDR1 WSHSY and CDR2 SAAADI. CDR3 sequence: CASSESGNSPLHF. CDR3 coding DNA: TGCGCCAGCAGTGAGTCTGGGAATTCACCCCTCCACTTT.

This clone was seen a few times. The chain combines TRBV30 with TRBJ2-7; D may be TRBD1 (6 bases). The CDR3 loop spans 11 amino acids. Trimming pared 4 bases from V and 9 bases from J, leaving 13 bases between. CDR1 is GTSNPN and CDR2 is SVGIG in the germline V gene (reference sequence). The CDR3, as DNA: TGTGCCTGGAAAACAGGGCTAGGGCAGTACTTC. Its translation is CAWKTGLGQYF.

J is TRBJ2-3 and V is TRBV11-2, with D possibly called TRBD1 or TRBD2 (5 bases each). V was pared by 4 bases and J by 4 bases, with 24 bases between. CDR3 length: 18 amino acids. Germline V CDR1 and CDR2: SGHAT, FQNNGV. This CDR3 is CASSSSQILGEGADTQYF. CDR3 nucleotide sequence: TGTGCCAGCAGCTCGAGCCAGATCCTGGGGGAAGGGGCAGATACGCAGTATTTT.

The V and J genes are TRBV6-5 and TRBJ2-7; 9 positions agree with TRBD1. The V segment lost 8 bases and the J segment 5 bases; nucleotides outside the gene matches: 13. Germline lookup yields CDR1 MNHEY and CDR2 SVGAGI. The CDR3 covers 15 residues. The CDR3 DNA sequence: TGTGCCAGCCTTTCTTCCGGGACAGGGTGGAACGAGCAGTACTTC. This gives the protein CASLSSGTGWNEQYF.

This rearrangement joins TRBV6-5 to TRBJ1-2, with D maybe TRBD1 (6 bases). The CDR3 is 14 amino acids. Germline assignment: CDR1 MNHEY and CDR2 SVGAGI. Trimming took 8 bases from V and 0 from J, leaving 13 bases between them. CDR3 in DNA: TGTGCCAGCGGAGACAGGCTTACTAACTATGGCTACACCTTC. Encoded protein: CASGDRLTNYGYTF.